This T cell receptor beta chain was found in a study of neurological immune-mediated disorders. Note on this clonotype: Its cognate antigen is unknown.

This CDR3 has 14 residues. Per the germline V gene, CDR1 is ENHRY and CDR2 is SYGVKD. Between the trimmed V and J ends, which lost 3 bases and 0 bases, there was a span of 8 bases. Study observations and caveats: The highest TCR clonal expansion occurred in HTLV-1-associated myelopathy; multiple sclerosis fell below healthy controls. The absence of shared CDR3 amino acid sequences among expanded clones across subjects suggests private repertoires in all groups.

Sample time point: longitudinal time-point 3. Unsorted libraries were prepared from 2 million PBMCs held at -80 C. One entry per CDR3 protein results from TCRdb running MiXCR on the 5' RACE reads. The sample includes approximately 50,000 distinct CDR3 sequences, approximately 9.2% seen only once; the top ten take roughly 2%. The sample was PBMCs. The V call is TRBV10-3, the J call TRBJ2-5; D might be TRBD1 (5 bases). This TCR came from a woman between 40 and 55 years old in good health. The CDR3 coding sequence is TGTGCCATCAGTGAAAGGGGTTACCAAGAGACCCAGTACTTC. Protein product: CAISERGYQETQYF.